Below, one TCR beta chain is given with its context. The germline CDR1 and CDR2 sequences are SNHLY and FYNNEI. The CDR3 has 14 residues. V gave up 6 bases and J gave up 4 bases, with 15 bases separating them. This entry comes from a study of blood T cell repertoires in COVID-19. Study summary: PBMCs, B-cell-depleted T cells, or T cells provided the cDNA or gDNA that made up the material.

Enrollment of patients from Seattle took place during active infection, with longitudinal follow-up. Original processing methods: Using reference gene primer amplification, nucleated cell counts were estimated. Data came from immunoSEQ multiplex PCR; TCRdb stores just in-frame clones and leaves some out. The DNA was the basis for D and trimming; V, J and clone size are from that table. This table has 200,000 or so clones, around 84% appearing once. Sequencing was done on a sample of peripheral blood. The TCR was taken from an elderly woman with COVID-19, enrolled during active disease. The chain combines TRBV2 with TRBJ2-5; a weak D match, TRBD2 (5 bases). CDR3 DNA sequence: TGTGCCAGCAGCTCGTGGAGGTCAGGAGAGACCCAGTACTTC. Translating gives CASSSWRSGETQYF.